This T cell receptor (beta chain) appears in the sequencing data of a study of patients and donors after allogeneic stem cell transplantation. This clonotype was observed at least ten times. Germline V gene sequence: CDR1 SGHVS, CDR2 FNYEAQ. This CDR3 spans 14 amino acids. V was pared by 2 bases and J by 3 bases, with 3 bases of the junction left unmatched. TCRdb ran MiXCR on the RT-PCR reads and lists one entry per CDR3 protein. The table has about 57,000 distinct CDR3 sequences, 13% seen once. This sequence originates from a human donor who was either an allogeneic HSCT recipient or a stem cell or donor lymphocyte infusion donor (not recorded which). It is not recorded whose cells these are; they may come from a transplant donor. V usage is TRBV7-6 and J usage is TRBJ1-1; 7 nucleotides line up with TRBD1. Sequencing was performed on blood, either unsorted or a sorted T cell fraction (not recorded which). CDR3 protein: CASSLPGQYTEAFF. The CDR3 DNA reads TGTGCCAGCAGCTTACCGGGACAGTACACTGAAGCTTTCTTT. The full variable domain, its missing parts supplied by reference TRBV7-6 and TRBJ1-1, is GAGVSQSPRYKVTKRGQDVALRCDPISGHVSLYWYRQALGQGPEFLTYFNYEAQQDKSGLPNDRFSAERPEGSISTLTIQRTEQRDSAMYRCASSLPGQYTEAFFGQGTRLTVV.